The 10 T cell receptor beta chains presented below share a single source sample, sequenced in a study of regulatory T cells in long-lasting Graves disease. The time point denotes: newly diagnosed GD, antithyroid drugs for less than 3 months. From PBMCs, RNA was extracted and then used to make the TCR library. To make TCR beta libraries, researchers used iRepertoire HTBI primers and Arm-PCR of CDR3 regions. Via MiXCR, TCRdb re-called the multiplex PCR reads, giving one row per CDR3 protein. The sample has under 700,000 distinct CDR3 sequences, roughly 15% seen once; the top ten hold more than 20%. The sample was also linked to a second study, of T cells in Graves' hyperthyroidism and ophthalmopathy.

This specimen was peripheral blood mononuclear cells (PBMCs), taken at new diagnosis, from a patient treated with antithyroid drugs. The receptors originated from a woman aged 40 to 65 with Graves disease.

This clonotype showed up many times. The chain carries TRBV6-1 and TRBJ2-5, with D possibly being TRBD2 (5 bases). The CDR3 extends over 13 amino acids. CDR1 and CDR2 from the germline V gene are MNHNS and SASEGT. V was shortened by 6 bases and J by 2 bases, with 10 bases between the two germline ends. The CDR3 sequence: CASRRDLQETQYF. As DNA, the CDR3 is TGTGCCAGCAGACGGGATTTACAAGAGACCCAGTACTTC.

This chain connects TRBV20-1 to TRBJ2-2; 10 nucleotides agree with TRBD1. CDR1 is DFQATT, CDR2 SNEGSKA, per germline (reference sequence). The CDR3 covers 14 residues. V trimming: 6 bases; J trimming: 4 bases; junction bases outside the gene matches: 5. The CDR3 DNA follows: TGCAGTGCAAGGACAGGGGGTAGCACCGGGGAGCTGTTTTTT. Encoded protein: CSARTGGSTGELFF.

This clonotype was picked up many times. CDR3 DNA sequence: TGCAGTGCTAGAGATTTAGGGGGGGGTGGTCGGGATACGCAGTATTTT. Protein: CSARDLGGGGRDTQYF. V usage is TRBV20-1 and J usage is TRBJ2-3, with a weak D call TRBD2 (7 bases). Germline loops: CDR1 DFQATT, CDR2 SNEGSKA (reference sequence). Trimming stripped 0 bases from V and 6 bases from J, with 19 bases between. CDR3 size: 16 residues.

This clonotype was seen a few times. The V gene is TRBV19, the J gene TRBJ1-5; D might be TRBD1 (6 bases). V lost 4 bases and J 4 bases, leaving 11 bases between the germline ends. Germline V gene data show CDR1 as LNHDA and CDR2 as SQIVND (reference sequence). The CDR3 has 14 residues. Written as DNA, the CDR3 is TGTGCCAGTAGTAGACAGGTCGGGAATCAGCCCCAGCATTTT. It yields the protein CASSRQVGNQPQHF.

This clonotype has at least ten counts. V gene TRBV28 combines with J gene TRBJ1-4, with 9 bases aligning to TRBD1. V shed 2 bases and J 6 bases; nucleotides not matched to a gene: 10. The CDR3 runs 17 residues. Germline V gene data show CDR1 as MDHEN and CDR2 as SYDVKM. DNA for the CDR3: TGTGCCAGCAGTTTAGGGGAACGGACAGGGGCTGATGAAAAACTGTTTTTT. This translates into CASSLGERTGADEKLFF.

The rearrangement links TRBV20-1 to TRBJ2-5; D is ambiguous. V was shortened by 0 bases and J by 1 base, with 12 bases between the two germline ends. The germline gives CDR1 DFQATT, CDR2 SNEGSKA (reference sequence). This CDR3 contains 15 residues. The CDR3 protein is CSARDRWILQETQYF. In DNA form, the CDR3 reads TGCAGTGCTAGAGATCGATGGATACTCCAAGAGACCCAGTACTTC.

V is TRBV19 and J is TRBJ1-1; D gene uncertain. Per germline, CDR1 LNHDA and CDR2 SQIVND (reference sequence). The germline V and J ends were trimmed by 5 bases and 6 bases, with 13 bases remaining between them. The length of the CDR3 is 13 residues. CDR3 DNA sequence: TGTGCCAGTAGTTATCGGCAGGTGGCTGAAGCTTTCTTT. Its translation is CASSYRQVAEAFF. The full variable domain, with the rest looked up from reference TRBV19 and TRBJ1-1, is DGGITQSPKYLFRKEGQNVTLSCEQNLNHDAMYWYRQDPGQGLRLIYYSQIVNDFQKGDIAEGYSVSREKKESFPLTVTSAQKNPTAFYLCASSYRQVAEAFFGQGTRLTVV.

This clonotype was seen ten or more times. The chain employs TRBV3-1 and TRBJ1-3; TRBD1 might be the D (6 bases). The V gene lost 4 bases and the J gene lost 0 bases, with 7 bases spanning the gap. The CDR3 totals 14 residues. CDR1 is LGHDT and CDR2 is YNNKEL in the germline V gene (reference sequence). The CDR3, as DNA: TGTGCCAGCAGCCGACAGGCCTCTGGAAACACCATATATTTT. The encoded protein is CASSRQASGNTIYF. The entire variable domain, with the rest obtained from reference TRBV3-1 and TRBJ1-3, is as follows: DTAVSQTPKYLVTQMGNDKSIKCEQNLGHDTMYWYKQDSKKFLKIMFSYNNKELIINETVPNRFSPKSPDKAHLNLHINSLELGDSAVYFCASSRQASGNTIYFGEGSWLTVV.

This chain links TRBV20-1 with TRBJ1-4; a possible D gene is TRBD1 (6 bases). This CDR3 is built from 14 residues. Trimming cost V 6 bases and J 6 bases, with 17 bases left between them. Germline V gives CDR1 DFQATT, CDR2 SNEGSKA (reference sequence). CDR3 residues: CSAPSTGGDEKLFF. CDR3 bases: TGCAGTGCCCCCTCGACGGGGGGCGATGAAAAACTGTTTTTT.

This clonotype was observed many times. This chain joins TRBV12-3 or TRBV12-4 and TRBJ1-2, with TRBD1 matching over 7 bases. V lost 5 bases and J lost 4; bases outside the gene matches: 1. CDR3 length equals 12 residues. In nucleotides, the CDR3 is TGTGCCAGCAGTGGGACAGTCTATGGCTACACCTTC. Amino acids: CASSGTVYGYTF.